This TCR beta chain derives from a study of T cell responses to AZD1222 COVID-19 vaccine. Overall study context: Second-dose intervals near 4 or 12 weeks were combined. Study-level findings and limits: Repertoires were sampled only after the peak T cell response.

About this clone: Its antigen is still unknown.

Trimming left V 5 bases short and J 5 bases short, with 15 bases between. The germline gives CDR1 SGHTA, CDR2 FQGNSA. The CDR3 is 14 residues long. Profiling relied on immunoSEQ multiplex PCR, and the TCRdb table lists in-frame clones only, not all of them. Seen here are about 110,000 clones, 92% observed once, and the top ten hold 1% to 1.5%. The origin of this receptor is an adult in good health. Specimen: peripheral blood, collected on day 0 of AZD1222 vaccination. V is TRBV7-2 and J is TRBJ2-5; TRBD1 might be the D (6 bases). Here the CDR3 reads CASSPTGPWETQYF. The CDR3 DNA sequence: TGTGCCAGCAGCCCTACAGGGCCCTGGGAGACCCAGTACTTC.